This is a list of T cell receptor beta chains from one sample in a study of blood T cell repertoires in COVID-19. TCRdb's copy holds only in-frame clones and misses some; the assay was immunoSEQ multiplex PCR. The data contain about 82,000 clones, roughly 70% of them singletons. The sequencing sample was made of peripheral blood. The receptor set was obtained from a human donor with acute or convalescent COVID-19. The donor label of this sample is uncertain. Both conserved end residues are part of each CDR3. D genes are given only for firm matches. Size is stated for part of the rows, as once, few or many counts, or as a class when the clone is expanded.

few,TRBV21-1,TRBJ1-5,NA,CASDPGDRDNQPQHF,TGTGCCAGCGACCCTGGGGACAGAGATAATCAGCCCCAGCATTTT
NA,TRBV6-5,TRBJ2-5,TRBD2,CASIPWGLAQETQYF,TGTGCCAGCATCCCGTGGGGACTAGCCCAAGAGACCCAGTACTTC
NA,TRBV6-6,TRBJ1-1,TRBD1,CASTGIGGGGTEAFF,TGTGCCAGCACCGGGATTGGAGGGGGCGGCACTGAAGCTTTCTTT
NA,TRBV7-9,TRBJ2-5,TRBD2,CASSFPPGGKETQYF,TGTGCCAGCAGTTTCCCCCCCGGGGGGAAAGAGACCCAGTACTTC
once,TRBV5-1,TRBJ1-2,TRBD1,CASSTRTGSNSYGYTF,TGCGCCAGCAGCACCAGGACAGGGTCAAATTCCTATGGCTACACCTTC
NA,TRBV7-2,TRBJ1-1,NA,CASSLVPGGWTEAFF,TGTGCCAGCAGCTTAGTTCCGGGTGGCTGGACTGAAGCTTTCTTT
NA,TRBV7-2,TRBJ2-7,NA,CASSFRAPYEQYF,TGTGCCAGCAGCTTCAGGGCCCCCTACGAGCAGTACTTC
medium-sized,TRBV4-1,TRBJ2-1,NA,CASSQGGRGFSISYNEQFF,TGCGCCAGCAGCCAAGGGGGCAGGGGTTTTTCCATCTCCTACAATGAGCAGTTCTTC
NA,TRBV3-1/TRBV3-2,TRBJ1-2,TRBD1,CASSQGIQGAHGYTF,TGTGCCAGCAGCCAAGGGATACAGGGGGCCCATGGCTACACCTTC
few,TRBV7-6,TRBJ2-2,TRBD2,CASSLELAANTGELFF,TGTGCCAGCAGCTTAGAACTAGCGGCGAACACCGGGGAGCTGTTTTTT
NA,TRBV6-5,TRBJ2-7,TRBD1,CASSYWGQSYEQYF,TGTGCCAGCAGTTACTGGGGACAGTCCTACGAGCAGTACTTC
once,TRBV7-2,TRBJ1-2,NA,CASSSRLANYGYTF,TGTGCCAGCAGCTCCCGATTAGCTAACTATGGCTACACCTTC
NA,TRBV15,TRBJ1-3,TRBD1,CATSRPDRGSGNTIYF,TGTGCCACCAGCCGTCCGGACAGGGGGAGTGGAAACACCATATATTTT
NA,TRBV28,TRBJ1-2,NA,CASSPIRGYGYGYTF,TGTGCCAGCAGCCCTATACGGGGATACGGCTATGGCTACACCTTC
NA,TRBV18,TRBJ1-6,NA,CASSPRSPEANSPLHF,TGTGCCAGCTCACCCCGGTCGCCAGAGGCTAATTCACCCCTCCACTTT
few,TRBV7-9,TRBJ1-5,TRBD1,CASSLRDSDQPQHF,TGTGCCAGCAGCTTAAGGGACAGTGATCAGCCCCAGCATTTT
few,TRBV5-1,TRBJ2-2,NA,CASSLQDSHTGELFF,TGCGCCAGCAGCTTACAGGACAGTCACACCGGGGAGCTGTTTTTT
NA,TRBV19,TRBJ2-7,TRBD1,CASSNSGGRGFEQYF,TGTGCCAGTAGTAACAGCGGAGGCAGGGGGTTCGAGCAGTACTTC